The rows below give T cell receptor beta chains drawn from one sample of a study of T-cell reconstitution after alpha-beta-depleted transplantation in children. Each CDR3 protein is one row after TCRdb ran MiXCR on the PCR reads. The profile shows some 350,000 distinct CDR3 sequences, about a sixth of them singletons. The sequenced sample was PBMCs, mostly from graft donor cells, obtained 360 days after TCRalphabeta/CD19-depleted stem cell transplant. Every receptor here comes from a male patient aged 2-10 years who had a stem cell transplant for acute lymphoblastic leukemia, so the T cells may come from the graft donor. CDR3s include the opening cysteine and the closing phenylalanine or tryptophan. D genes are given only for firm matches. Size tells how often a clone was seen (once, few, many) or the class of an expanded clone, and some rows leave it out.

few	TRBV12-3/TRBV12-4	TRBD2	TRBJ2-7	TGTGCCAGCAGTTTTCGAGGACTAGCGGGAGGACCGTCCTACGAGCAGTACTTC	CASSFRGLAGGPSYEQYF
.	TRBV5-1	.	TRBJ2-2	TGCGCCAGCAGCTCACGAACGCTCACCGGGGAGCTGTTTTTT	CASSSRTLTGELFF
.	TRBV5-1	.	TRBJ2-5	TGCGCCAGCAGCTTGGCAGCCGGAATACAGGGCAGTCAGACCCAGTACTTC	CASSLAAGIQGSQTQYF
.	TRBV7-6	TRBD2	TRBJ2-7	TGTGCCAGCAGCTTAGTAGTCGGACTAGCGGGACCGTCCGAGCAGTACTTC	CASSLVVGLAGPSEQYF
few	TRBV6-1	TRBD1	TRBJ2-3	TGTGCCAGCAGCCCAATCGACAGGGGGCTTTGGACAGATACGCAGTATTTT	CASSPIDRGLWTDTQYF
many	TRBV28	.	TRBJ1-3	TGTGCCAGCAGTTTTGCCCTACAAGGAAACACCATATATTTT	CASSFALQGNTIYF
many	TRBV5-6	TRBD2	TRBJ2-1	TGTGCCAGCAGCGTTGGGGGACTAGGAGGCAATGAGCAGTTCTTC	CASSVGGLGGNEQFF
few	TRBV15	.	TRBJ2-1	TGTGCCACCAGCAGAGGGAGGGCTATATACAATGAGCAGTTCTTC	CATSRGRAIYNEQFF
few	TRBV9	.	TRBJ2-1	TGTGCCAGCAGCGTACAGGCCGGGCCTCCCTACAATGAGCAGTTCTTC	CASSVQAGPPYNEQFF
few	TRBV10-3	.	TRBJ2-5	TGTGCCATCAGTGAGTCCGGGCGGGGACGAGAGACCCAGTACTTC	CAISESGRGRETQYF
few	TRBV28	.	TRBJ2-2	TGTGCCAGCAGCTCCCGCGGACTGCTGATTACCGGGGAGCTGTTTTTT	CASSSRGLLITGELFF
.	TRBV28	TRBD1	TRBJ2-1	TGTGCCACCCGGGACAGGGGGTGGAAACCCTCCTACAATGAGCAGTTCTTC	CATRDRGWKPSYNEQFF
few	TRBV20-1	.	TRBJ1-1	TGCAGTGCAGCCCGAACGCTGAACACTGAAGCTTTCTTT	CSAARTLNTEAFF
.	TRBV28	TRBD1	TRBJ2-1	TGTGCCAGCAGGACACCTGGGGTAGGACAGGGCAACAATGAGCAGTTCTTC	CASRTPGVGQGNNEQFF
many	TRBV20-1	TRBD2	TRBJ2-2	TGCAGTGCTAGAAGCGGGAGTCTCACCGGGGAGCTGTTTTTT	CSARSGSLTGELFF
.	TRBV10-2	TRBD2	TRBJ2-5	TGCGCCAGCAGTGGCGCGCGGGAGGCCCAAGAGACCCAGTACTTC	CASSGAREAQETQYF
.	TRBV28	.	TRBJ2-1	TGTGCCAGCTGGCCTGCTAGCTCCTACAATGAGCAGTTCTTC	CASWPASSYNEQFF
.	TRBV9	TRBD2	TRBJ2-2	TGTGCCAGCAGCCCTTCGGGAGGCGGCCTCGGGGAGCTGTTTTTT	CASSPSGGGLGELFF
many	TRBV3-1	.	TRBJ2-2	TGTGCCAGCAGTTTTCAGGGAAGCACCGGGGAGCTGTTTTTT	CASSFQGSTGELFF
many	TRBV6-2/TRBV6-3	.	TRBJ2-3	TGTGCCAGCAGCCTTCAGGGCTGGGATACGCAGTATTTT	CASSLQGWDTQYF
.	TRBV7-2	.	TRBJ2-5	TGTGCCAGCAGCCCCCGGACAGGAGGGAAGACCCAGTACTTC	CASSPRTGGKTQYF
.	TRBV7-2	.	TRBJ1-3	TGTGCCAGCAGCTTCCAACCGGGACGAGGAAACACCATATATTTT	CASSFQPGRGNTIYF
few	TRBV10-3	TRBD2	TRBJ2-7	TGTGCCATCAGTGCGGGGGGCGAGCAGTACTTC	CAISAGGEQYF
.	TRBV5-1	.	TRBJ2-1	TGCGCCAGCACCCGAGGGGACGCGGGTGGGGATTACAATGAGCAGTTCTTC	CASTRGDAGGDYNEQFF
many	TRBV9	TRBD2	TRBJ2-3	TGTGCCAGCAGCCCTTCTAGCGGTCTGCCTCTGGAGCAGTATTTT	CASSPSSGLPLEQYF
.	TRBV10-3	.	TRBJ2-5	TGTGCCATCAGGACCGGGGCCCAAGAGACCCAGTACTTC	CAIRTGAQETQYF
many	TRBV5-1	.	TRBJ2-2	TGCGCCAGCAGCTCGACAACAAACACCGGGGAGCTGTTTTTT	CASSSTTNTGELFF
few	TRBV5-1	TRBD1	TRBJ1-1	TGCGCCAGCAGCTTGTGGGGACAGGCGGGCACTGAAGCTTTCTTT	CASSLWGQAGTEAFF
few	TRBV25-1	.	TRBJ2-7	TGTGCCAGCACAAACGGGGCACCCTCCTACGAGCAGTACTTC	CASTNGAPSYEQYF
few	TRBV7-2	TRBD1	TRBJ1-3	TGTGCCAGCAGCGCCGGGACAGGGCGAGGAAACACCATATATTTT	CASSAGTGRGNTIYF
many	TRBV4-3	.	TRBJ1-1	TGCGCCAGCAGCCAACGGGGGTCCGTGTTCACTGAAGCTTTCTTT	CASSQRGSVFTEAFF
.	TRBV27	.	TRBJ1-5	TGTGCCAGCAGAATACTAGGGGGTTCCAATCAGCCCCAGCATTTT	CASRILGGSNQPQHF
few	TRBV7-9	.	TRBJ2-7	TGTGCCAGCAGTCCCACTCCCGTCTACGAGCAGTACTTC	CASSPTPVYEQYF
few	TRBV7-8	.	TRBJ1-5	TGTGCCAGCAGCTTAAAAGGTGGGCAGCCCCAGCATTTT	CASSLKGGQPQHF
.	TRBV7-2	.	TRBJ2-1	TGTGCCAGCAGCCCTTACCGTTTGGGGAATGAGCAGTTCTTC	CASSPYRLGNEQFF
.	TRBV15	TRBD1	TRBJ1-6	TGTGCCACCAGCAGAGAGGACAGGGACAATTCACCCCTCCACTTT	CATSREDRDNSPLHF
few	TRBV7-8	.	TRBJ2-2	TGTGCCAGCAGCCCCCGACAGGTTGCCACCGGGGAGCTGTTTTTT	CASSPRQVATGELFF
many	TRBV5-5	.	TRBJ2-2	TGTGCCAGCAAGCGGGCGGGCAGGGAGGCCGGGGAGCTGTTTTTT	CASKRAGREAGELFF
.	TRBV28	TRBD2	TRBJ2-3	TGTGCCAGCAGACGGACTAGCCCGCAGTATTTT	CASRRTSPQYF
.	TRBV29-1	.	TRBJ2-7	TGCAGCGTTGAGGTAGGGAGCGCAGGGCAGTACTTC	CSVEVGSAGQYF
few	TRBV14	.	TRBJ2-7	TGTGCCAGCAGCCAAGGGGCTAGCAAGAGCTACGAGCAGTACTTC	CASSQGASKSYEQYF
.	TRBV20-1	.	TRBJ2-7	TGCAGTGCTAGAGATGACGGCGAGCAGTACTTC	CSARDDGEQYF
.	TRBV30	.	TRBJ2-7	TGTGCCTGGGGACAAGCTTACGAGCAGTACTTC	CAWGQAYEQYF
few	TRBV11-1	TRBD1	TRBJ2-2	TGTGCCAGCAGCAGTCCCGGGACAGGTTTCGGTAACACCGGGGAGCTGTTTTTT	CASSSPGTGFGNTGELFF
many	TRBV5-1	.	TRBJ2-2	TGCGCCAGCAGCTCCCGGACAGCGAACACCGGGGAGCTGTTTTTT	CASSSRTANTGELFF